Listed below are T cell receptor beta chains from one sample, sequenced in a study of blood T cells in healthy people across ages. TCRdb redid the calling of the 5' RACE reads with MiXCR, one entry per CDR3 protein. Among 850,000 to 950,000 distinct CDR3 sequences listed, 29% were seen once. Input material: blood. The receptors here all came from an elderly woman in good health. Both conserved end residues are part of each CDR3. A D gene is named only where the DNA matches it firmly. Clone size is shown for a subset of rows, as once, few, many or a class of expanded clone.

j_call,v_call,clone_size,d_call,cdr3_aa,cdr3_nt
TRBJ1-2,TRBV5-1,NA,TRBD1,CASSFGQARGYTF,TGCGCCAGTAGCTTTGGACAGGCGAGGGGCTACACCTTC
TRBJ2-7,TRBV20-1,NA,TRBD2,CSARRGGGALNEQYF,TGCAGTGCTAGGAGGGGCGGGGGGGCCCTCAATGAGCAGTACTTC
TRBJ2-3,TRBV28,NA,NA,CASSSPRRGASDTQYF,TGTGCCAGCAGTTCCCCACGTCGGGGGGCCTCGGATACGCAGTATTTT
TRBJ1-2,TRBV7-9,many,TRBD1,CASSSRDRNNYGYTF,TGTGCCAGCAGCTCCCGGGACAGGAATAACTATGGCTACACCTTC
TRBJ2-3,TRBV11-3,few,NA,CASSLGGMLKDTQYF,TGTGCCAGCAGCTTAGGAGGTATGCTGAAGGATACGCAGTATTTT
TRBJ2-3,TRBV13,NA,NA,CASSSTGRSTDTQYF,TGTGCCAGCAGCTCGACAGGTAGGAGCACAGATACGCAGTATTTT
TRBJ2-5,TRBV30,few,NA,CAWSGGGGAQETQYF,TGTGCCTGGAGTGGAGGAGGGGGGGCCCAAGAGACCCAGTACTTC
TRBJ2-2,TRBV10-3,NA,NA,CAIGRSGTQNTGELFF,TGTGCCATCGGGAGATCCGGGACTCAGAACACCGGGGAGCTGTTTTTT
TRBJ1-1,TRBV29-1,NA,NA,CSVVRTMNTEAFF,TGCAGCGTTGTTAGGACAATGAACACTGAAGCTTTCTTT
TRBJ2-7,TRBV7-2,many,NA,CASSLNQGSPFPYEQYF,TGTGCCAGCAGCTTAAACCAGGGGAGCCCCTTCCCCTACGAGCAGTACTTC
TRBJ2-5,TRBV2,NA,NA,CASNLGQLETQYF,TGTGCCAGCAACCTGGGGCAGTTGGAGACCCAGTACTTC
TRBJ2-2,TRBV7-2,NA,TRBD2,CASSSGTSGGTGELFF,TGTGCCAGCAGCTCAGGGACTAGCGGGGGCACCGGGGAGCTGTTTTTT
TRBJ2-1,TRBV6-2/TRBV6-3,many,NA,CASSPPPPSYNEQFF,TGTGCCAGCAGCCCCCCGCCCCCTTCCTACAATGAGCAGTTCTTC
TRBJ2-3,TRBV12-3/TRBV12-4,NA,TRBD2,CASSLVRGGIADTQYF,TGTGCCAGCAGTTTAGTGCGGGGGGGCATCGCAGATACGCAGTATTTT
TRBJ2-5,TRBV20-1,many,NA,CSARVGLQETQYF,TGCAGTGCCAGAGTCGGGCTTCAAGAGACCCAGTACTTC
TRBJ1-3,TRBV4-3,few,TRBD1,CASSHGQGDHTIYF,TGCGCCAGCAGCCACGGACAGGGGGACCACACCATATATTTT
TRBJ2-5,TRBV10-3,NA,TRBD1,CAFPGQSRETQYF,TGTGCCTTCCCGGGACAGAGCCGGGAGACCCAGTACTTC
TRBJ2-5,TRBV25-1,many,NA,CAAAPSLTETQYF,TGTGCCGCAGCCCCTTCCCTAACCGAGACCCAGTACTTC
TRBJ2-7,TRBV20-1,many,NA,CSAPATLKAWLMHEQYF,TGCAGTGCTCCGGCCACATTAAAGGCATGGCTCATGCACGAGCAGTACTTC
TRBJ2-3,TRBV12-3/TRBV12-4,few,NA,CASTSGGYTSTDTRYF,TGTGCCAGCACCTCCGGCGGTTACACTAGCACAGATACGCGGTATTTT